A selection of T cell receptor beta chains follows, all from one sample in a study of blood T cells in healthy people across ages. TCRdb used MiXCR to reprocess the 5' RACE reads, holding one entry per CDR3 protein. This repertoire shows 650,000 to 900,000 distinct CDR3 sequences, under 80% found once; its top ten account for around a quarter. Source material: blood. These receptors were collected from a man in his thirties or forties in good health. The CDR3 runs from the conserved cysteine through the conserved F or W. Fields, in order: CDR3 protein, V gene.

CAWSPNIARYNEQFF,TRBV30
CASSLVLQGSYNEQFF,TRBV5-8
CASEGESKSYNSPLHF,TRBV28
CSVEGHREGSYNEQFF,TRBV29-1
CSVEGTGWVSYNEQFF,TRBV29-1
CASSLMGASGYTF,TRBV5-6
CASSPHHGTSGGAEQYF,TRBV3-1
CSVGEIHEQFF,TRBV29-1
CSVDQGYTGELFF,TRBV29-1
CASSFKGDTEAFF,TRBV7-2
CASSVGGGEGEKLFF,TRBV9
CASSQGPGTSYNSPLHF,TRBV12-3/TRBV12-4
CASSPDTGVYNEQFF,TRBV5-1
CSVEEPRGKPQHF,TRBV29-1
CASSYAGAETQYF,TRBV6-6
CASSLGRRSGDTIYF,TRBV13
CASSPDRGLVYNEQFF,TRBV5-1
CASSPLAGGKQETQYF,TRBV12-3/TRBV12-4
CASSSTGTGEQYF,TRBV11-1
CSASGPLSHSKGEQFF,TRBV20-1
CSVDRTGVLWKLFF,TRBV29-1
CAISDVQGGDEQFF,TRBV10-3